Listed below are T cell receptor beta chains from one sample, sequenced in a study of T cell responses to AZD1222 COVID-19 vaccine. Data came from immunoSEQ multiplex PCR; TCRdb stores just in-frame clones and leaves some out. The repertoire holds fewer than 130,000 clones, with around 96% as singletons. The sequenced sample was peripheral blood, obtained on day 0 of AZD1222 vaccination. These receptors all stem from an adult in good health. CDR3s include the opening cysteine and the closing phenylalanine or tryptophan. The order of the fields is J gene, V gene, clone size, D gene, CDR3 DNA, CDR3 protein. A D gene is named only where the DNA matches it firmly. Only some rows state a clone size, as once, few, many or a class for expanded clones.

j_gene: TRBJ2-5
v_gene: TRBV11-1
abundance: .
d_gene: .
CDR3nt: TGTGCCAGCAGCTTAGTAGGGCTGATCCAAGAGACCCAGTACTTC
CDR3aa: CASSLVGLIQETQYF

j_gene: TRBJ1-6
v_gene: TRBV28
abundance: .
d_gene: .
CDR3nt: TGTGCCAGCAGTTTACCCGGACAGTATAATTCACCCCTCCACTTT
CDR3aa: CASSLPGQYNSPLHF

j_gene: TRBJ1-5
v_gene: TRBV7-6
abundance: .
d_gene: .
CDR3nt: TGTGCCAGCAGCTTAGACAGCAATCAGCCCCAGCATTTT
CDR3aa: CASSLDSNQPQHF

j_gene: TRBJ2-7
v_gene: TRBV28
abundance: .
d_gene: TRBD1
CDR3nt: TGTGCCAGCAGTTCGCCCCCGGGACAGGCAGCCTACGAGCAGTACTTC
CDR3aa: CASSSPPGQAAYEQYF

j_gene: TRBJ1-2
v_gene: TRBV6-2/TRBV6-3
abundance: .
d_gene: TRBD1
CDR3nt: TGTGCCAGCAGCTCGAGTCAGGGGGCGTTGGGCTATGGCTACACCTTC
CDR3aa: CASSSSQGALGYGYTF

j_gene: TRBJ1-1
v_gene: TRBV7-9
abundance: .
d_gene: .
CDR3nt: TGTGCCAGCATCCACCCCCCGGGCCAGGGGAACACTGAAGCTTTCTTT
CDR3aa: CASIHPPGQGNTEAFF

j_gene: TRBJ1-4
v_gene: TRBV2
abundance: .
d_gene: TRBD1
CDR3nt: TGTGCCAGCAGTGGGACAGGGGGCCGGGGAGGAGCACTGTTTTTT
CDR3aa: CASSGTGGRGGALFF

j_gene: TRBJ2-3
v_gene: TRBV7-3
abundance: .
d_gene: TRBD2
CDR3nt: TGTGCCAGCAGTAATCTTACTAGCGGGGCGGCCACAGATACGCAGTATTTT
CDR3aa: CASSNLTSGAATDTQYF

j_gene: TRBJ2-3
v_gene: TRBV7-9
abundance: once
d_gene: .
CDR3nt: TGTGCCAGCAGCTTAGCGCTTGGGGCCCTCAGCACAGATACGCAGTATTTT
CDR3aa: CASSLALGALSTDTQYF

j_gene: TRBJ1-5
v_gene: TRBV7-8
abundance: .
d_gene: .
CDR3nt: TGTGCCAGCAGCTTAGACCTGAATAGCAATCAGCCCCAGCATTTT
CDR3aa: CASSLDLNSNQPQHF

j_gene: TRBJ1-1
v_gene: TRBV6-5
abundance: .
d_gene: .
CDR3nt: TGTGCCAGCTCGCAGCGGGGGATGAACACTGAAGCTTTCTTT
CDR3aa: CASSQRGMNTEAFF

j_gene: TRBJ1-5
v_gene: TRBV5-6
abundance: .
d_gene: .
CDR3nt: TGTGCCAGCAGCTTGGCATCGTCGGGGAAGCCCCAGCATTTT
CDR3aa: CASSLASSGKPQHF

j_gene: TRBJ1-1
v_gene: TRBV27
abundance: .
d_gene: .
CDR3nt: TGTGCCAGCAGGCCAACAGGGTTTTTGGCTGAAGCTTTCTTT
CDR3aa: CASRPTGFLAEAFF

j_gene: TRBJ1-5
v_gene: TRBV24-1
abundance: .
d_gene: TRBD1
CDR3nt: TGTGCCACCAGTGACCAGGACAGGGAAGATCAGCCCCAGCATTTT
CDR3aa: CATSDQDREDQPQHF

j_gene: TRBJ1-4
v_gene: TRBV18
abundance: few
d_gene: .
CDR3nt: TGTGCCAGCTCACTTGACAGCAATGAAAAACTGTTTTTT
CDR3aa: CASSLDSNEKLFF

j_gene: TRBJ1-1
v_gene: TRBV7-9
abundance: .
d_gene: .
CDR3nt: TGTGCCAGCAGCCCTACAACAGGGATTAACACTGAAGCTTTCTTT
CDR3aa: CASSPTTGINTEAFF